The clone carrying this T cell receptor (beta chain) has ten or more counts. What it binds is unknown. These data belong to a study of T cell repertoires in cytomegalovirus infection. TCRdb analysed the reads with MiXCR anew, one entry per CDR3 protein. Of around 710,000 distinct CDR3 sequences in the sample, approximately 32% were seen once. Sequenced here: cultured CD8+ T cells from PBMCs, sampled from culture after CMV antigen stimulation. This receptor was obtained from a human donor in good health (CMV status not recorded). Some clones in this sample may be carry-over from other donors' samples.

CDR3 region: CASSLALGGWTEAFF. CDR3 nucleotide sequence: TGTGCCAGCAGCTTAGCGCTGGGGGGCTGGACTGAAGCTTTCTTT. The chain recombines TRBV7-6 with TRBJ1-1, with TRBD1 as a possible D gene (6 bases). The V end lost 0 bases, the J end lost 5 bases, and 13 bases lay between the germline ends. Germline V lookup: CDR1 SGHVS, CDR2 FNYEAQ. The CDR3 loop spans 15 amino acids.